The 32 T cell receptor beta chains in this list originate from one sample, sequenced in a study of T cell changes during pregnancy in multiple sclerosis. Using immunoSEQ multiplex PCR, the repertoire was profiled, and TCRdb retains in-frame clones only, with some absent. The data contain about 44,000 clones, nearly 90% of them singletons. The material sequenced was CD4+ T cells from peripheral blood mononuclear cells, taken after pregnancy. The receptors were sampled from a female donor with multiple sclerosis, enrolled in a pregnancy study.

Written as DNA, the CDR3 is TGCAGCGTTGCAGGGGCTCACGAGCAGTACTTC. Protein sequence: CSVAGAHEQYF. This chain links TRBV29-1 with TRBJ2-7, with a weak D call TRBD1 (6 bases). Germline loops: CDR1 SQVTM, CDR2 ANQGSEA. The V end lost 4 bases, the J end lost 5 bases, and 9 bases lay between the germline ends. The CDR3 covers 11 residues.

This rearrangement joins TRBV6-4 to TRBJ2-3; 11 bases fit TRBD1. Germline V gene sequence: CDR1 MRHNA, CDR2 SNTAGT. CDR3 length: 14 amino acids. The V segment lost 4 bases and the J segment 4 bases; nucleotides outside the gene matches: 1. CDR3 residues: CASSGTGGADTQYF. CDR3 in DNA: TGTGCCAGCAGTGGGACAGGGGGCGCAGATACGCAGTATTTT.

The J gene is TRBJ1-1, the V gene TRBV5-1, with TRBD1 as a possible D gene (5 bases). V lost 3 bases and J lost 4, with 7 bases in between. CDR1 SGHRS and CDR2 YFSETQ come from the germline V gene. The CDR3 extends over 12 amino acids. CDR3 bases: TGCGCCAGCAGCTGGAGGGGCACTGAAGCTTTCTTT. This encodes CASSWRGTEAFF.

This chain connects TRBV28 to TRBJ2-2, with 10 bases aligning to TRBD1. V shed 5 bases, J shed 3 bases, and the junction held 15 bases outside the gene matches. There are 19 residues in the CDR3. Germline V gives CDR1 MDHEN, CDR2 SYDVKM. The CDR3 loop reads CASSPYYYRDRGDTGELFF. CDR3 coding DNA: TGTGCCAGCAGTCCCTATTACTACCGGGACAGGGGAGACACCGGGGAGCTGTTTTTT.

CDR3 loop: CASSPRVGYSGRVNEQFF. CDR3 nucleotides: TGCGCCAGCAGCCCCCGGGTGGGGTACAGCGGGAGGGTTAATGAGCAGTTCTTC. This chain joins TRBV4-1 and TRBJ2-1; TRBD2 agrees at 10 bases. CDR1 and CDR2 from the germline V gene are MGHRA and YSYEKL. The V segment lost 4 bases and the J segment 7 bases; nucleotides outside the gene matches: 16. The CDR3 consists of 18 residues.

The V call is TRBV6-6, the J call TRBJ1-5, with D perhaps matching TRBD1 (6 bases). V gave up 6 bases and J gave up 1 base, with 10 bases separating them. CDR3 length equals 14 residues. Germline values: CDR1 MNHNY, CDR2 SVGAGI (reference sequence). Written as DNA, the CDR3 is TGTGCCAGCAGACAGGGACGGAGCAATCAGCCCCAGCATTTT. Translated, it gives CASRQGRSNQPQHF.

This rearrangement joins TRBV18 to TRBJ1-2; 9 bases are a match to TRBD1. This CDR3 has 13 amino acids. CDR1 is KGHSH and CDR2 is LQKENI in the germline V gene. The junction had 2 bases not matched to a gene; V was cut back by 3 bases and J by 6 bases. The CDR3 here is CASSPDRGNGYTF. CDR3 nucleotides: TGTGCCAGCTCACCTGACAGGGGGAATGGCTACACCTTC.

This clone was detected a few times. The chain couples TRBV5-1 to TRBJ1-1, with TRBD1 matching over 9 bases. Germline CDR1 reads SGHRS; CDR2 reads YFSETQ. V shed 3 bases, J shed 10 bases, and the junction held 4 bases outside the gene matches. This CDR3 has 12 residues. CDR3 DNA: TGCGCCAGCAGCTGGGACAGGGTGAGAGCTTTCTTT. Translated, it gives CASSWDRVRAFF. Combining the CDR3 with reference TRBV5-1 and TRBJ1-1 gives the whole variable domain KAGVTQTPRYLIKTRGQQVTLSCSPISGHRSVSWYQQTPGQGLQFLFEYFSETQRNKGNFPGRFSGRQFSNSRSEMNVSTLELGDSALYLCASSWDRVRAFFGQGTRLTVV.

The V call is TRBV18, the J call TRBJ2-1; 9 positions match TRBD2. Looked up from germline, CDR1 is KGHSH and CDR2 is LQKENI. The CDR3 consists of 18 residues. V trimming: 3 bases; J trimming: 1 base; junction bases outside the gene matches: 10. CDR3 region: CASSPSPGSGSSYNEQFF. In DNA form, the CDR3 reads TGTGCCAGCTCACCTTCCCCTGGTAGCGGGAGTTCCTACAATGAGCAGTTCTTC.

V usage is TRBV30 and J usage is TRBJ2-2; perhaps TRBD2 as D (6 bases). CDR1 is GTSNPN and CDR2 is SVGIG in the germline V gene (reference sequence). This CDR3 is built from 14 residues. The ends were cut back, 5 bases at V and 6 bases at J, with 16 bases in the middle. In DNA, the CDR3 is TGTGCCTGGCACCGGAGGGGCCTCGCCGGGGAGCTGTTTTTT. Translated, it gives CAWHRRGLAGELFF. The full variable domain, completed using reference TRBV30 and TRBJ2-2, is SQTIHQWPATLVQPVGSPLSLECTVEGTSNPNLYWYRQAAGRGLQLLFYSVGIGQISSEVPQNLSASRPQDRQFILSSKKLLLSDSGFYLCAWHRRGLAGELFFGEGSRLTVL.

About this clone: Other DNA sequences from this sample encode an identical CDR3 as well. The chain links TRBV10-1 to TRBJ2-4; weak D call: TRBD1 (5 bases). This CDR3 has 18 residues. V shed 10 bases and J shed 0 bases, with 25 bases lying between them. Germline V gives CDR1 WNHNN, CDR2 SYGVQD (reference sequence). The CDR3 protein is CAMKKGNPATLAKNIQYF. For the CDR3, the DNA is TGCGCCATGAAAAAGGGGAACCCAGCTACTCTAGCCAAAAACATTCAGTACTTC.

The J gene is TRBJ1-3, the V gene TRBV6-5, with 8 bases lining up with TRBD1. The junction had 7 bases not matched to a gene; V was cut back by 4 bases and J by 5 bases. The CDR3 covers 15 residues. The germline V gene has CDR1 MNHEY and CDR2 SVGAGI. This CDR3 reads CASSFGTGVRNTIYF. The CDR3 DNA reads as TGTGCCAGCAGTTTTGGGACAGGAGTAAGAAACACCATATATTTT.

V usage is TRBV16 and J usage is TRBJ1-1, with TRBD1 identical over 7 bases. Unmatched junction bases numbered 8, after V lost 4 bases and J lost 6 bases. The CDR3 has 14 amino acids. Germline-derived CDR1 and CDR2 are KGHSY and FQNENV. The CDR3, as DNA: TGTGCCAGCAGCCTTGACAGGGTCGGGGCTGAAGCTTTCTTT. Translated: CASSLDRVGAEAFF.

The chain combines TRBV2 with TRBJ2-4; D may be TRBD1 (6 bases). CDR3 length: 13 residues. Trimming stripped 2 bases from V and 4 bases from J, with 6 bases between. CDR1 and CDR2 from the germline V gene are SNHLY and FYNNEI. CDR3 in amino acids: CASSEQGKNIQYF. Written as DNA, the CDR3 is TGTGCCAGCAGTGAACAGGGGAAAAACATTCAGTACTTC.

The rearrangement links TRBV5-1 to TRBJ2-7; TRBD2 matches 7 bases. J lost 4 bases, V lost 4 bases, and 14 bases had no gene match. This CDR3 spans 16 amino acids. Germline CDR1 and CDR2: SGHRS and YFSETQ. Written as DNA, the CDR3 is TGCGCCAGCAGCCCTAATAGCGGGCATGGGCGGTACGAGCAGTACTTC. Amino acids: CASSPNSGHGRYEQYF.

The chain uses TRBV7-9 and TRBJ2-7; 10 bases agree with TRBD2. CDR1 and CDR2 (germline): SEHNR, FQNEAQ (reference sequence). V lost 5 bases, J lost 5 bases, and 18 bases stayed unmatched. The CDR3 is made up of 18 amino acids. This CDR3 is CASSPRGVAGGLVHEQYF. The CDR3 coding sequence is TGTGCCAGCAGCCCGCGCGGAGTAGCGGGAGGATTAGTCCACGAGCAGTACTTC.

The chain links TRBV5-1 to TRBJ2-1, with 11 bases matching TRBD1. CDR1 and CDR2 (germline): SGHRS, YFSETQ. V shed 4 bases, J shed 4 bases, and the junction held 10 bases outside the gene matches. The CDR3 covers 17 residues. The CDR3 here is CASSTGSGQGAYNEQFF. CDR3 sequence (DNA): TGCGCCAGCAGCACTGGCAGCGGACAGGGGGCATACAATGAGCAGTTCTTC. The full variable domain, with the rest looked up from reference TRBV5-1 and TRBJ2-1, is KAGVTQTPRYLIKTRGQQVTLSCSPISGHRSVSWYQQTPGQGLQFLFEYFSETQRNKGNFPGRFSGRQFSNSRSEMNVSTLELGDSALYLCASSTGSGQGAYNEQFFGPGTRLTVL.

This chain links TRBV5-1 with TRBJ2-5; 9 bases are shared with TRBD2. V lost 4 bases, J lost 2 bases, and 9 bases stayed unmatched. Germline V CDR1 and CDR2: SGHRS, YFSETQ. CDR3 length: 16 residues. The CDR3 spells CASSRLRLAEQETQYF. In nucleotides, the CDR3 is TGCGCCAGCAGCCGCTTAAGACTAGCGGAACAAGAGACCCAGTACTTC.

The V and J genes are TRBV5-1 and TRBJ1-1; 9 positions agree with TRBD1. The CDR3 has 14 residues. Germline lookup yields CDR1 SGHRS and CDR2 YFSETQ. Trimming took 3 bases from V and 5 from J; bases not matched to a gene: 5. The CDR3 DNA reads TGCGCCAGCAGCTCAACCGGGACAGGGACTGAAGCTTTCTTT. It specifies CASSSTGTGTEAFF. The full variable domain, rest sourced from reference TRBV5-1 and TRBJ1-1, is KAGVTQTPRYLIKTRGQQVTLSCSPISGHRSVSWYQQTPGQGLQFLFEYFSETQRNKGNFPGRFSGRQFSNSRSEMNVSTLELGDSALYLCASSSTGTGTEAFFGQGTRLTVV.

The chain links TRBV10-3 to TRBJ2-7; D is perhaps TRBD1 (5 bases). V was cut by 3 bases and J by 7 bases, with 16 bases left in between. The CDR3 runs 14 residues. Germline V gene lookup returns CDR1 ENHRY and CDR2 SYGVKD. CDR3 loop: CAISERGHRLEQYF. Here the CDR3 DNA reads TGTGCCATCAGTGAAAGAGGACACAGGTTGGAGCAGTACTTC.

Here the CDR3 DNA reads TGTGCCAGTAGTATATCCCCACCTACCTCGGGGTACGAGCAGTACTTC. Its translation is CASSISPPTSGYEQYF. V and J are TRBV19 and TRBJ2-7; a weak D match, TRBD2 (5 bases). CDR1 and CDR2 (germline): LNHDA, SQIVND (reference sequence). The V end lost 2 bases, the J end lost 4 bases, and 18 bases lay between the germline ends. CDR3 length: 16 residues.

This clone showed up just once. The rearrangement joins TRBV19 to TRBJ2-2, with D possibly TRBD1 on 6 matching bases. The CDR3 spans 15 residues. V gave up 8 bases and J gave up 2 bases, with 15 bases separating them. The V gene's germline CDR1 is LNHDA and CDR2 SQIVND (reference sequence). CDR3 loop: CASGGQTSNTGELFF. The CDR3 bases are TGTGCCAGTGGCGGACAGACCTCAAACACCGGGGAGCTGTTTTTT.

This chain connects TRBV16 to TRBJ1-5; no reliable D call. V lost 0 bases to trimming and J lost 3 bases, with 9 bases between them. Germline values: CDR1 KGHSY, CDR2 FQNENV. There are 15 residues in the CDR3. The CDR3 protein is CASSQSGQINQPQHF. In DNA, the CDR3 is TGTGCCAGCAGCCAATCGGGCCAGATCAATCAGCCCCAGCATTTT.

The chain combines TRBV7-9 with TRBJ2-5, with D possibly matching TRBD2 (6 bases). Trimming removed 4 bases from V and 1 base from J, with 10 bases in between. This CDR3 is built from 14 residues. Germline CDR1 is SEHNR and CDR2 is FQNEAQ (reference sequence). This chain's CDR3 is CASSSRLVQETQYF. DNA of the CDR3: TGTGCCAGCAGCTCAAGACTAGTCCAAGAGACCCAGTACTTC.

The rearrangement uses TRBV7-8 and TRBJ1-2, with TRBD1 matching over 7 bases. Germline CDR1 and CDR2: SGHVS and FQNEAQ. The CDR3 sequence is 14 residues long. With 1 base clipped from V and 5 bases from J, the junction kept 4 bases outside the gene matches. CDR3 DNA: TGTGCCAGCAGCTTAGGACAGGGCCGATATGGCTACACCTTC. The encoded protein is CASSLGQGRYGYTF.

DNA of the CDR3: TGCAGCGTCCTGACTACTTTGGCCTACGAGCAGTACTTC. Amino acids: CSVLTTLAYEQYF. The chain employs TRBV29-1 and TRBJ2-7; D might be TRBD2 (5 bases). CDR1 and CDR2 from the germline V gene are SQVTM and ANQGSEA. The CDR3 loop spans 13 amino acids. The V gene lost 6 bases and the J gene lost 2 bases, with 14 bases spanning the gap.

The chain is built from TRBV2 and TRBJ2-2, with D possibly matching TRBD2 (6 bases). The CDR3 covers 16 residues. V lost 7 bases to trimming and J lost 4 bases, with 19 bases between them. Germline CDR1 SNHLY, CDR2 FYNNEI. The CDR3 is CASTEDPGVGTGELFF. CDR3 coding DNA: TGTGCCAGCACAGAGGATCCGGGAGTAGGCACCGGGGAGCTGTTTTTT.

The chain couples TRBV10-2 to TRBJ2-2, with D possibly being TRBD2 (5 bases). The V end was cut by 7 bases, the J end by 8 bases, with 14 bases between. The CDR3 is 13 amino acids. Germline lookup yields CDR1 WSHSY and CDR2 SAAADI. The CDR3 DNA reads as TGCGCCAGCAAGGACTCCCACCAAGGGGAGCTGTTTTTT. Its protein product is CASKDSHQGELFF.

V and J are TRBV27 and TRBJ2-6; D not resolved. The germline V gene has CDR1 MNHEY and CDR2 SMNVEV (reference sequence). This CDR3 spans 15 amino acids. Between the trimmed V and J ends, which lost 5 bases and 0 bases, there was a span of 8 bases. CDR3 amino acids: CASSPYSSGANVLTF. Written as DNA, the CDR3 is TGTGCCAGCAGTCCTTACTCCTCTGGGGCCAACGTCCTGACTTTC. Drawing the rest from reference TRBV27 and TRBJ2-6, the complete variable domain is EAQVTQNPRYLITVTGKKLTVTCSQNMNHEYMSWYRQDPGLGLRQIYYSMNVEVTDKGDVPEGYKVSRKEKRNFPLILESPSPNQTSLYFCASSPYSSGANVLTFGAGSRLTVL.

The V and J genes are TRBV10-2 and TRBJ1-5; D unclear. This CDR3 is built from 19 residues. V shed 8 bases and J shed 2 bases, with 28 bases lying between them. Germline lookup yields CDR1 WSHSY and CDR2 SAAADI. Here the CDR3 reads CASGNLRANGVGGNQPQHF. CDR3 nucleotide sequence: TGCGCCAGCGGAAACTTGCGGGCTAATGGGGTCGGCGGCAATCAGCCCCAGCATTTT.

The rearrangement uses TRBV7-7 and TRBJ2-1, with 8 bases lining up with TRBD2. Germline V lookup: CDR1 SSHAT, CDR2 FNYEAQ (reference sequence). With 3 bases clipped from V and 7 bases from J, the junction kept 11 bases outside the gene matches. The CDR3 is 16 residues long. In DNA form, the CDR3 reads TGTGCCAGCAGCTTCCGAGCGGGAGCAGGGTATAATGAGCAGTTCTTC. This gives the protein CASSFRAGAGYNEQFF.

This rearrangement joins TRBV7-2 to TRBJ2-1; TRBD2 matches at 10 bases. CDR3 length equals 14 residues. Germline loops: CDR1 SGHTA, CDR2 FQGNSA. The V gene end was trimmed by 5 bases and the J gene end by 4 bases; junction bases not matched to a gene: 2. CDR3 region: CASSLLAGYNEQFF. CDR3 in DNA: TGTGCCAGCAGCCTACTAGCGGGGTACAATGAGCAGTTCTTC.